This T cell receptor beta chain came from a study of CD8 T cells in Susac syndrome. The CDR3 runs to 12 residues. CDR1 is DFQATT, CDR2 SNEGSKA, per germline (reference sequence). The ends lost 8 bases at V and 8 bases at J; junction bases unmatched: 10. When the RNA was reverse transcribed, random hexamers were used with an input of roughly 0.45 to 1 ug. MiXCR, applied by TCRdb to the immunoSEQ multiplex PCR reads, yields one record per CDR3 protein. Seen here are 95,000 to 150,000 distinct CDR3 sequences, 96% observed once, and the top ten hold 0.12% to 0.15%. The TCR sequence derives from a human donor with Susac syndrome. This chain links TRBV20-1 with TRBJ1-2; 8 positions agree with TRBD1. The source material was CD4+ T cells from PBMCs. DNA for the CDR3: TGCAGTTGCCCCGGGACAGGCTGGGGCTACACCTTC. This gives the protein CSCPGTGWGYTF.